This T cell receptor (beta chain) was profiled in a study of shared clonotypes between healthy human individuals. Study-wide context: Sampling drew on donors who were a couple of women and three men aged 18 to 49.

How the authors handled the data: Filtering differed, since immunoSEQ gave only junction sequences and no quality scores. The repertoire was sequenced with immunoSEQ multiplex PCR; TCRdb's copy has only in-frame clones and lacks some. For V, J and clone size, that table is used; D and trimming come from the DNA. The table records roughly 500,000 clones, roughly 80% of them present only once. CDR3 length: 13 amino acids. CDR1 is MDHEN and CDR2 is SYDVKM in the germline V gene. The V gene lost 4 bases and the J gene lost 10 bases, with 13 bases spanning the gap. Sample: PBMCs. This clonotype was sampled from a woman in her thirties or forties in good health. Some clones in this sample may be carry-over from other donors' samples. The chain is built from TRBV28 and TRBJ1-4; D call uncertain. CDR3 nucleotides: TGTGCCAGCAGTTGGCGACGGGAGGGAAAACTGTTTTTT. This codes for CASSWRREGKLFF.